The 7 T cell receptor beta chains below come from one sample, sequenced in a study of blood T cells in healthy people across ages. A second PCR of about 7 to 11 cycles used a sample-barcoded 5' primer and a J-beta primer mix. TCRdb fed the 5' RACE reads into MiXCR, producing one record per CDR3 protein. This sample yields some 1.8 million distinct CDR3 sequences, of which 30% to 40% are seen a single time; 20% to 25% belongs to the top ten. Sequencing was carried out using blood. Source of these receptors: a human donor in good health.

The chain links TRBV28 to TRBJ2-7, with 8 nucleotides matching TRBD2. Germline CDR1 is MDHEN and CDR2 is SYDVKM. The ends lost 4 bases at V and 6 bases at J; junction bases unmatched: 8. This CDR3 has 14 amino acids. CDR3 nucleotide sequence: TGTGCCAGCAGTTCGGTAGCGGGACGCGGCGAGCAGTACTTC. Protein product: CASSSVAGRGEQYF.

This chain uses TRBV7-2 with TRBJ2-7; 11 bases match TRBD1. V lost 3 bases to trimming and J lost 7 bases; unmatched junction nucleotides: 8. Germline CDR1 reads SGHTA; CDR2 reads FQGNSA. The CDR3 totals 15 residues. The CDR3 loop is CASSFSGTGGGEQYF. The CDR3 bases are TGTGCCAGCAGCTTCTCCGGGACAGGGGGTGGGGAGCAGTACTTC. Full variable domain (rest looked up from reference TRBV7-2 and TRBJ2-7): GAGVSQSPSNKVTEKGKDVELRCDPISGHTALYWYRQSLGQGLEFLIYFQGNSAPDKSGLPSDRFSAERTGGSVSTLTIQRTQQEDSAVYLCASSFSGTGGGEQYFGPGTRLTVT.

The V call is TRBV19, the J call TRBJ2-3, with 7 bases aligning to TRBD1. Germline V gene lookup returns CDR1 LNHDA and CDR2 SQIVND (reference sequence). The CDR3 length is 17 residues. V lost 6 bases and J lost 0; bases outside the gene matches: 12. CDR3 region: CASRVSPGTESTDTQYF. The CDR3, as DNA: TGTGCCAGTAGAGTCTCTCCCGGGACAGAAAGCACAGATACGCAGTATTTT.

This CDR3 reads CASSLDPAIPDGYTF. The CDR3 region has the DNA TGTGCCAGCAGCTTAGATCCGGCAATCCCTGATGGCTACACCTTC. The rearrangement links TRBV7-3 to TRBJ1-2, with no clear D. The CDR3 runs to 15 residues. Germline CDR1 is SGHTA and CDR2 is FQGTGA. V was shortened by 2 bases and J by 6 bases, with 16 bases between the two germline ends.

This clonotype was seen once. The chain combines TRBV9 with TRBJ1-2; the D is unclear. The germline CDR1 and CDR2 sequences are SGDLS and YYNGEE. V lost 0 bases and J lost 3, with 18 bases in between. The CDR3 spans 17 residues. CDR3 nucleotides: TGTGCCAGCAGCGTAGGCCCTCAAACAGCCACTTACTATGGCTACACCTTC. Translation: CASSVGPQTATYYGYTF.

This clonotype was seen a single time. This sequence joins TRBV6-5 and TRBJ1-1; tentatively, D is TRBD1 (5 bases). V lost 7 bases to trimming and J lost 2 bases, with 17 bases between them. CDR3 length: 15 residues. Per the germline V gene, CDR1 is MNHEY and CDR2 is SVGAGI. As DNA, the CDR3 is TGTGCCAGCAACGATAGGGTAGGGACCAACACTGAAGCTTTCTTT. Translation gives CASNDRVGTNTEAFF.

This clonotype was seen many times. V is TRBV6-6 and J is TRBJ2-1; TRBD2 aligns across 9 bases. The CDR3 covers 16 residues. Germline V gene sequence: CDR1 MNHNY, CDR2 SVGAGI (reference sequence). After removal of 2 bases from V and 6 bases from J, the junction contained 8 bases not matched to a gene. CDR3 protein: CASSYPRVAGANEQFF. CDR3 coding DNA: TGTGCCAGCAGTTACCCACGGGTAGCGGGGGCCAATGAGCAGTTCTTC.